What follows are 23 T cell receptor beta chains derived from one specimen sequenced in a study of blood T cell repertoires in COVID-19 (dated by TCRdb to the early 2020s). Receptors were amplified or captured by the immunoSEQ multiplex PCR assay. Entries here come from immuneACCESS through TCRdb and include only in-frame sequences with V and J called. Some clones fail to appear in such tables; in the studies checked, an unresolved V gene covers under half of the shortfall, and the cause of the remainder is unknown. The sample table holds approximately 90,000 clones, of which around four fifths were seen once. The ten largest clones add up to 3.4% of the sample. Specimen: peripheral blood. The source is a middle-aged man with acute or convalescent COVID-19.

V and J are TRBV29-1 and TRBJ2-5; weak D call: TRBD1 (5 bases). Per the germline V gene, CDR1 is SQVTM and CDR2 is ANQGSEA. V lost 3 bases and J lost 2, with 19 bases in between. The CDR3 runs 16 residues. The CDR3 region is CSVDEWWQGSQETQYF. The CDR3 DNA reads TGCAGCGTTGATGAGTGGTGGCAGGGAAGTCAAGAGACCCAGTACTTC. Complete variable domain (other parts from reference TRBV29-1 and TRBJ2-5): SAVISQKPSRDICQRGTSLTIQCQVDSQVTMMFWYRQQPGQSLTLIATANQGSEATYESGFVIDKFPISRPNLTFSTLTVSNMSPEDSSIYLCSVDEWWQGSQETQYFGPGTRLLVL.

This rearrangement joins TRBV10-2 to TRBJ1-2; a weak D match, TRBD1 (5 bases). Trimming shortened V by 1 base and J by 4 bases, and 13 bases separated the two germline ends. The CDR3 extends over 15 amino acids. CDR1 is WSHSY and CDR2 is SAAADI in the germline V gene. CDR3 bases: TGCGCCAGCAGTGAGTTGGGGGGACCCGGCTATGGCTACACCTTC. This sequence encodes CASSELGGPGYGYTF.

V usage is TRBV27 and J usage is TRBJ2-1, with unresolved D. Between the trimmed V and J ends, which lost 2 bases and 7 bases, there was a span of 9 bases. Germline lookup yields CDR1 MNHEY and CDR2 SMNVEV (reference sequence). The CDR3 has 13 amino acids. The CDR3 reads CASSLKTGNEQFF. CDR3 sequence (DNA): TGTGCCAGCAGTTTAAAAACCGGGAATGAGCAGTTCTTC.

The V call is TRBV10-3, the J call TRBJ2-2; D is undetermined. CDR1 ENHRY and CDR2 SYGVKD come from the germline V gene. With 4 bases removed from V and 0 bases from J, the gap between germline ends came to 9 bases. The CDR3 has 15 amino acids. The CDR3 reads CAISGQHPNTGELFF. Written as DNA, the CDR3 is TGTGCCATCAGTGGTCAACATCCGAACACCGGGGAGCTGTTTTTT.

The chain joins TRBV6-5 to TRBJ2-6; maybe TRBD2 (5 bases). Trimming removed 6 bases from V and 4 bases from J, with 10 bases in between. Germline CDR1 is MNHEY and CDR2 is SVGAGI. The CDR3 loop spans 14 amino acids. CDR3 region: CASRPSGGANVLTF. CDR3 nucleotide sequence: TGTGCCAGCAGGCCTTCGGGGGGGGCCAACGTCCTGACTTTC.

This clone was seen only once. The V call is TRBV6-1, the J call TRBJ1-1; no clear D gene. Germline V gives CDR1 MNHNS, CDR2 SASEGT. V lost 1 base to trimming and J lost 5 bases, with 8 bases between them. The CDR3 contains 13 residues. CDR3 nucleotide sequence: TGTGCCAGCAGTGAAGTCGTCGGGACTGAAGCTTTCTTT. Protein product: CASSEVVGTEAFF.

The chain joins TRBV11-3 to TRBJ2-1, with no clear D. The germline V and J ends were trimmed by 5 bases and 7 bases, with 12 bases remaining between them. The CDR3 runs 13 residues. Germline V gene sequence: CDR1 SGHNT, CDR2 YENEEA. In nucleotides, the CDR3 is TGTGCCAGCAGCCAAAGCTTACTGAATGAGCAGTTCTTC. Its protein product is CASSQSLLNEQFF.

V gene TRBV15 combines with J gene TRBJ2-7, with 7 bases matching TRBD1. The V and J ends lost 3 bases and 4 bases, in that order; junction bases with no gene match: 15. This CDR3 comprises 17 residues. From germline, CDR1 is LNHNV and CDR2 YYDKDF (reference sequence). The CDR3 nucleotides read TGTGCCACCAGCAGTTTGGAAACAGGGGCCCTCATATACGAGCAGTACTTC. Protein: CATSSLETGALIYEQYF.

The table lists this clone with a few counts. The CDR3 DNA reads TGTGCCAGCAGCCAGAGACAGGGGAACAATCAGCCCCAGCATTTT. This translates into CASSQRQGNNQPQHF. The chain employs TRBV3-1 (or the pseudogene TRBV3-2) and TRBJ1-5; 8 nucleotides align to TRBD1. The CDR3 is made up of 15 amino acids. CDR1 is LGHDT and CDR2 is YNNKEL in the germline V gene (reference sequence). With 3 bases clipped from V and 3 bases from J, the junction kept 4 bases outside the gene matches.

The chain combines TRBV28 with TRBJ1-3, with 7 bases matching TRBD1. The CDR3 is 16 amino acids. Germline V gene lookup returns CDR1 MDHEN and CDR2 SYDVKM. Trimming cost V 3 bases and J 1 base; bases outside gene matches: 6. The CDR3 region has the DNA TGTGCCAGCAGTTTCCACTCAGGGGGATCTGGAAACACCATATATTTT. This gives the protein CASSFHSGGSGNTIYF. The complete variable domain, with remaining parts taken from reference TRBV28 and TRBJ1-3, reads DVKVTQSSRYLVKRTGEKVFLECVQDMDHENMFWYRQDPGLGLRLIYFSYDVKMKEKGDIPEGYSVSREKKERFSLILESASTNQTSMYLCASSFHSGGSGNTIYFGEGSWLTVV.

CDR3 residues: CASSFGGDTYSNQPQHF. In DNA form, the CDR3 reads TGTGCCAGCAGCTTTGGTGGGGACACCTATAGCAATCAGCCCCAGCATTTT. The genes are TRBV7-9 and TRBJ1-5; possible D gene TRBD1, 6 bases. This CDR3 is 17 amino acids long. V lost 3 bases and J 0 bases, leaving 15 bases between the germline ends. The germline gives CDR1 SEHNR, CDR2 FQNEAQ (reference sequence). The full variable domain, completed using reference TRBV7-9 and TRBJ1-5, is DTGVSQNPRHKITKRGQNVTFRCDPISEHNRLYWYRQTLGQGPEFLTYFQNEAQLEKSRLLSDRFSAERPKGSFSTLEIQRTEQGDSAMYLCASSFGGDTYSNQPQHFGDGTRLSIL.

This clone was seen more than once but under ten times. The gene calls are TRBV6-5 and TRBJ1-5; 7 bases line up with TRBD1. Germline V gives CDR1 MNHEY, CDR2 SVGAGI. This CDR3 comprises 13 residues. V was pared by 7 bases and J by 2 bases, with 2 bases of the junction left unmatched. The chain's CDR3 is CASTDRGNQPQHF. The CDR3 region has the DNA TGTGCCAGCACCGACAGGGGCAATCAGCCCCAGCATTTT.

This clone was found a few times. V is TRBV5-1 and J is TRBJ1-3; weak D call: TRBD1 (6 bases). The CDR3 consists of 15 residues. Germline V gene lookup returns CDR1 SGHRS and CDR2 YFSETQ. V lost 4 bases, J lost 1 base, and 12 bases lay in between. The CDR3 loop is CASSPTGMSGNTIYF. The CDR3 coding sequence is TGCGCCAGCAGCCCTACAGGGATGTCTGGAAACACCATATATTTT.

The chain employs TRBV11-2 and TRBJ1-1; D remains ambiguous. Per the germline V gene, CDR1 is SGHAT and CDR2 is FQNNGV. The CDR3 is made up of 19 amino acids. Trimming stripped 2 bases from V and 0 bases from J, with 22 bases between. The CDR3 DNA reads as TGTGCCAGCAGCTTACGACCGACTGTGGAGCCAAACATGAACACTGAAGCTTTCTTT. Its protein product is CASSLRPTVEPNMNTEAFF.

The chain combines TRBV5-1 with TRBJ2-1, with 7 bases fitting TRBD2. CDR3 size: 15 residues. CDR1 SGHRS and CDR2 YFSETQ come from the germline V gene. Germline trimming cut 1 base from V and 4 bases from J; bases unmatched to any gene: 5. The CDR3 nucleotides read TGCGCCAGCAGCTTGTTGGCTAGCGGTTACAATGAGCAGTTCTTC. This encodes CASSLLASGYNEQFF.

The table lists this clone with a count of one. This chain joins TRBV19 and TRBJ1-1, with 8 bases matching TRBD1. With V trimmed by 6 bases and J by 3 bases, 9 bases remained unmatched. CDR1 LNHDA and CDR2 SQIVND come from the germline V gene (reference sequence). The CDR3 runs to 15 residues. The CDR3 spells CASRLGTGSHTEAFF. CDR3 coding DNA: TGTGCCAGTAGACTGGGGACAGGTTCTCACACTGAAGCTTTCTTT.

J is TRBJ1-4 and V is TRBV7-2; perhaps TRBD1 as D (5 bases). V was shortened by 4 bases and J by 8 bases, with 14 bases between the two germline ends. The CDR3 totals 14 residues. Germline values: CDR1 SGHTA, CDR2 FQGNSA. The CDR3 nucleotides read TGTGCCAGCAGCTATTCGGGGGTCCGCGAAAAACTGTTTTTT. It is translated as CASSYSGVREKLFF.

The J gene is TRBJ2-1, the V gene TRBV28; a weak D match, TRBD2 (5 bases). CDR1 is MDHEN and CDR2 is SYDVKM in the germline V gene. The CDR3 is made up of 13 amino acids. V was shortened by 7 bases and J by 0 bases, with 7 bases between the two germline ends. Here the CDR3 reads CASTRDSYNEQFF. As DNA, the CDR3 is TGTGCCAGCACCCGGGACTCCTACAATGAGCAGTTCTTC.

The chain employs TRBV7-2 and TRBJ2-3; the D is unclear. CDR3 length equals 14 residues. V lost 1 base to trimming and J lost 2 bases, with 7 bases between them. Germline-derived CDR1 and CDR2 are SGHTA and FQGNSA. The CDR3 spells CASSLGGFTDTQYF. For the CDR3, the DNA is TGTGCCAGCAGCTTAGGCGGATTCACAGATACGCAGTATTTT.

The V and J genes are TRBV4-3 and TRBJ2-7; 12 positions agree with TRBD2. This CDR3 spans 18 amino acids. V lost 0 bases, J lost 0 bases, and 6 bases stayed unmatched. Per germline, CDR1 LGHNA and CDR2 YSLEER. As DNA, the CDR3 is TGCGCCAGCAGCCAAGAGACTAGCGGGGGAGCAAACTCCTACGAGCAGTACTTC. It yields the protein CASSQETSGGANSYEQYF.

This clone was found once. In DNA form, the CDR3 reads TGTGCCATCAGAGGACCACTAGCGGGAGGGCCGACAGATACGCAGTATTTT. Protein: CAIRGPLAGGPTDTQYF. The chain links TRBV10-3 to TRBJ2-3, with TRBD2 matching 13 bases. The CDR3 consists of 17 residues. Germline assignment: CDR1 ENHRY and CDR2 SYGVKD. J was trimmed by 3 bases and V by 6 bases; bases with no gene match: 9.

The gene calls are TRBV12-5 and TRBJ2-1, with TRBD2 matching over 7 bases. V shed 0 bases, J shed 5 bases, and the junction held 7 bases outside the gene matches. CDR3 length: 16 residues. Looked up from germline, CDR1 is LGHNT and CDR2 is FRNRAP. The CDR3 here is CASGLVLGGSDNEQFF. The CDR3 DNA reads TGTGCTAGTGGTTTGGTACTTGGCGGGAGCGACAATGAGCAGTTCTTC.

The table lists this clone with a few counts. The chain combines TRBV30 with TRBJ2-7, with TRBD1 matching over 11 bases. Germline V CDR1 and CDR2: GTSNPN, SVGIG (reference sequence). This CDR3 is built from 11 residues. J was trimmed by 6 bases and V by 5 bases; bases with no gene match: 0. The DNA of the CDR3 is TGTGCCTGGGGGACAGGGGGCGAGCAGTACTTC. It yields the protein CAWGTGGEQYF.